This T cell receptor (beta chain) was recovered during a study of shared clonotypes between healthy human individuals. The ends lost 4 bases at V and 4 bases at J; junction bases unmatched: 10. The CDR3 length is 15 residues. CDR1 is SGHTS and CDR2 is YDEGEE in the germline V gene. Data came from immunoSEQ multiplex PCR; TCRdb stores just in-frame clones and leaves some out. The table lists hundreds of thousands of clones, around 97% of them singletons. The TCR was taken from a woman under 40 in good health. The chain recombines TRBV5-8 with TRBJ2-7; TRBD1 aligns across 8 bases. The specimen was naive CD4+ T cells sorted from blood. Documented subset: CD45RA+ positively selected. Here the CDR3 DNA reads TGTGCCAGCAGCAACCTGGACAGGGTAGGATACGAGCAGTACTTC. This codes for CASSNLDRVGYEQYF. Complete variable domain (other parts from reference TRBV5-8 and TRBJ2-7): EAGVTQSPTHLIKTRGQQATLRCSPISGHTSVYWYQQALGLGLQFLLWYDEGEERNRGNFPPRFSGRQFPNYSSELNVNALELEDSALYLCASSNLDRVGYEQYFGPGTRLTVT.